These T cell receptor beta chains were read from a single sample in a study of T cells in Graves' hyperthyroidism and ophthalmopathy. TCRdb passed the multiplex PCR reads through MiXCR, listing each CDR3 protein once. The sample lists about 420,000 distinct CDR3 sequences, around 14% occurring once. Specimen: blood. The receptors originated from a woman under 30 with Graves' hyperthyroidism. CDR3s include the opening cysteine and the closing phenylalanine or tryptophan. The D gene is left open where the match is weak. Where a row states a size, it is once, few, many or the class of an expanded clone; other rows omit it.

d_gene,v_gene,j_gene,abundance,CDR3aa,CDR3nt
NA,TRBV20-1,TRBJ1-2,NA,CSAIGSHYGYTF,TGCAGTGCTATAGGATCCCACTATGGCTACACCTTC
NA,TRBV4-1,TRBJ1-5,few,CASSPWPPNQPQHF,TGCGCCAGCAGCCCATGGCCGCCCAATCAGCCCCAGCATTTT
TRBD1,TRBV28,TRBJ1-2,many,CASSVDRARRHYGYTF,TGTGCCAGCAGTGTCGACAGGGCCCGGCGGCACTATGGCTACACCTTC
NA,TRBV9,TRBJ2-3,many,CASSVVSTDTQYF,TGTGCCAGCAGCGTAGTTAGCACAGATACGCAGTATTTT
NA,TRBV10-1,TRBJ1-1,many,CASRRYQRGTTEAFF,TGCGCCAGCCGCCGGTACCAAAGGGGGACCACTGAAGCTTTCTTT
TRBD1,TRBV6-1,TRBJ1-1,many,CASDRDGSREAFF,TGTGCCAGCGACAGGGATGGGAGCCGTGAAGCTTTCTTT
NA,TRBV6-1,TRBJ1-1,many,CASRIENTEAFF,TGTGCCAGCAGGATTGAGAACACTGAAGCTTTCTTT
NA,TRBV9,TRBJ1-2,NA,CASSVGLWAGGYTF,TGTGCCAGCAGCGTAGGGCTGTGGGCAGGGGGCTACACCTTC
TRBD1,TRBV29-1,TRBJ2-5,NA,CSGTGGGTQYF,TGCAGCGGGACAGGGGGGGGGACCCAGTACTTC
TRBD1,TRBV6-5,TRBJ1-2,NA,CASSYSFTGDGYTF,TGTGCCAGCAGTTACTCTTTTACAGGGGATGGCTACACCTTC
TRBD2,TRBV7-9,TRBJ2-1,many,CASSLAGLAGGRYNEQFF,TGTGCCAGCAGCTTAGCGGGTCTAGCGGGAGGACGATACAATGAGCAGTTCTTC
NA,TRBV20-1,TRBJ2-7,many,CSAGAGYEQYF,TGCAGTGCTGGAGCGGGCTACGAGCAGTACTTC
NA,TRBV18,TRBJ1-1,many,CASSIRGVNTEAFF,TGTGCCAGCTCAATCCGAGGCGTGAACACTGAAGCTTTCTTT
NA,TRBV18,TRBJ1-2,many,CASSPGTAIYGYTF,TGTGCCAGCTCACCCGGGACGGCAATCTATGGCTACACCTTC
NA,TRBV20-1,TRBJ1-1,many,CSAFAGDWYTEAFF,TGCAGTGCTTTTGCAGGGGACTGGTACACTGAAGCTTTCTTT
NA,TRBV11-2,TRBJ1-4,many,CASSQTGRRNEKLFF,TGTGCCAGCAGCCAAACAGGGCGACGAAATGAAAAACTGTTTTTT
NA,TRBV7-6,TRBJ2-2,few,CASSGQGLDTGELFF,TGTGCCAGCAGCGGGCAAGGGCTAGACACCGGGGAGCTGTTTTTT
NA,TRBV6-1,TRBJ2-2,NA,CASSKGLHTGELFF,TGTGCCAGCAGTAAGGGACTCCACACCGGGGAGCTGTTTTTT
TRBD1,TRBV18,TRBJ1-2,few,CASSPLSGGDGNYGYTF,TGTGCCAGCTCACCCCTATCAGGGGGCGACGGTAACTATGGCTACACCTTC
NA,TRBV20-1,TRBJ2-7,many,CSARSPKVPTYEQYF,TGCAGTGCTAGATCTCCGAAGGTACCCACCTACGAGCAGTACTTC
NA,TRBV5-1,TRBJ1-1,few,CASSSAPNTEAFF,TGCGCCAGCAGCTCGGCTCCGAACACTGAAGCTTTCTTT
TRBD2,TRBV24-1,TRBJ2-1,many,CATSDISGGADEQFF,TGTGCCACCAGTGATATTAGCGGGGGGGCTGATGAGCAGTTCTTC
TRBD2,TRBV15,TRBJ2-3,few,CATSGKGLAGEFTDTQYF,TGTGCCACCAGCGGAAAGGGACTAGCGGGAGAGTTTACAGATACGCAGTATTTT
TRBD2,TRBV6-1,TRBJ2-1,many,CASSERTSGRYYNEQFF,TGTGCCAGCAGTGAAAGAACTAGCGGGAGATATTACAATGAGCAGTTCTTC
TRBD2,TRBV13,TRBJ2-5,many,CASSAGLAGTKETQYF,TGTGCCAGCAGCGCCGGACTAGCGGGGACGAAGGAGACCCAGTACTTC
NA,TRBV28,TRBJ1-3,NA,CASRVVNPGNTIYF,TGTGCCAGCAGGGTGGTGAACCCTGGAAACACCATATATTTT
NA,TRBV11-2,TRBJ2-5,many,CASSLSVGGAETQYF,TGTGCCAGCAGCTTATCGGTGGGGGGCGCCGAGACCCAGTACTTC
NA,TRBV28,TRBJ2-7,many,CATRRSFAEQYF,TGTGCCACCAGACGGTCCTTTGCCGAGCAGTACTTC
NA,TRBV28,TRBJ2-3,NA,CASSIQGYGTDTQYF,TGTGCCAGCAGCATACAGGGTTACGGCACAGATACGCAGTATTTT
TRBD2,TRBV28,TRBJ2-1,many,CASSLGLAGLRGPNEQFF,TGTGCCAGCAGTTTGGGACTAGCGGGACTCCGAGGGCCCAATGAGCAGTTCTTC
NA,TRBV4-3,TRBJ2-3,many,CASSQEVGGRYTDTQYF,TGCGCCAGCAGCCAAGAAGTTGGGGGGCGCTACACAGATACGCAGTATTTT
TRBD2,TRBV4-2,TRBJ2-3,NA,CASSQAASGKGTQYF,TGTGCCAGCAGCCAAGCGGCTAGCGGGAAGGGAACGCAGTATTTT
TRBD2,TRBV6-1,TRBJ2-5,many,CASSVGLVHETQYF,TGTGCCAGCAGTGTGGGACTAGTCCATGAGACCCAGTACTTC
NA,TRBV16,TRBJ1-5,few,CASSPNADIIYQPQHF,TGTGCCAGCAGCCCCAACGCGGATATCATCTATCAGCCCCAGCATTTT
TRBD2,TRBV7-3,TRBJ2-5,many,CASSLTGASGVETQYF,TGTGCCAGCAGCTTAACGGGGGCTAGCGGGGTAGAGACCCAGTACTTC
TRBD1,TRBV6-2/TRBV6-3,TRBJ1-5,NA,CASTRPGTGGISINQPQHF,TGTGCCAGCACCAGACCCGGGACAGGGGGCATATCTATCAATCAGCCCCAGCATTTT
TRBD2,TRBV20-1,TRBJ2-1,NA,CSAPRAGGAYNEQFF,TGCAGTGCTCCCAGGGCGGGAGGCGCCTACAATGAGCAGTTCTTC
NA,TRBV7-2,TRBJ2-2,NA,CASSLTFSTTTHGELFF,TGTGCCAGCAGCTTGACTTTTAGCACCACTACCCACGGGGAGCTGTTTTTT
TRBD2,TRBV27,TRBJ2-1,many,CASSSGGAGVEQFF,TGTGCCAGCAGTTCAGGTGGTGCGGGGGTTGAGCAGTTCTTC
TRBD1,TRBV6-1,TRBJ1-5,NA,CARAGGRQPQHF,TGTGCCAGAGCAGGGGGCCGTCAGCCCCAGCATTTT
TRBD1,TRBV7-2,TRBJ2-2,NA,CASSRDRVSGELFF,TGTGCCAGCAGCCGGGACAGGGTGTCCGGGGAGCTGTTTTTT
TRBD2,TRBV12-3/TRBV12-4,TRBJ2-1,NA,CASSHAGGEQFF,TGTGCCAGCAGTCATGCGGGAGGTGAGCAGTTCTTC
NA,TRBV6-5,TRBJ1-6,NA,CASSYSPIGPLHF,TGTGCCAGCAGTTACTCTCCCATAGGACCCCTCCACTTT
TRBD2,TRBV28,TRBJ2-3,many,CASSIGSGSPSTDTQYF,TGTGCCAGCAGCATCGGTAGCGGGAGCCCTAGCACAGATACGCAGTATTTT
TRBD2,TRBV12-3/TRBV12-4,TRBJ2-5,many,CASSLNPLAGGRETQYF,TGTGCCAGCAGTTTAAATCCACTAGCGGGGGGGCGGGAGACCCAGTACTTC
TRBD1,TRBV28,TRBJ2-3,NA,CASSLSGGTGRHTQYF,TGTGCCAGCAGTTTATCCGGAGGGACAGGGCGACATACGCAGTATTTT
TRBD2,TRBV28,TRBJ2-7,many,CASSLSTSGSYEQYF,TGTGCCAGCAGTTTATCGACTAGCGGGAGTTACGAGCAGTACTTC
TRBD2,TRBV20-1,TRBJ2-7,many,CSARSGTSGRTYEQYF,TGCAGTGCCAGGTCCGGGACTAGCGGGAGGACCTACGAGCAGTACTTC
NA,TRBV20-1,TRBJ1-2,NA,CSARDRGAPANYGYTF,TGCAGTGCTAGAGATCGGGGGGCCCCAGCTAACTATGGCTACACCTTC
TRBD2,TRBV11-1,TRBJ2-2,NA,CASSLTRGGGGELFF,TGTGCCAGCAGCTTAACCCGCGGCGGGGGCGGGGAGCTGTTTTTT
TRBD2,TRBV3-1,TRBJ2-1,few,CASSQVGPGGQFF,TGTGCCAGCAGCCAAGTTGGTCCGGGAGGGCAGTTCTTC
NA,TRBV7-2,TRBJ2-3,many,CASSYGPQTSGGTDTQYF,TGTGCCAGCAGTTACGGACCGCAAACGTCGGGAGGCACAGATACGCAGTATTTT
TRBD2,TRBV5-1,TRBJ2-1,many,CASSHKVTSGYNEQFF,TGCGCCAGCAGCCACAAAGTGACTAGCGGCTACAATGAGCAGTTCTTC
NA,TRBV7-4,TRBJ1-2,few,CASSLPGNDNGYTF,TGTGCCAGCAGCTTACCGGGAAATGACAATGGCTACACCTTC